Below, 16 T cell receptor beta chains from the same sample are listed, as sequenced in a study of cytomegalovirus exposure and HLA in healthy donors. 60 Vbeta and 13 Jbeta primers were used in PCR. Data came from immunoSEQ multiplex PCR; TCRdb stores just in-frame clones and leaves some out. Of roughly 110,000 clones in the sample, roughly 82% were seen once. Input material: PBMCs. Receptors were obtained from a man under 40 in good health and CMV-seropositive.

The rearrangement joins TRBV30 to TRBJ1-5; unclear D gene. Germline CDR1 GTSNPN, CDR2 SVGIG (reference sequence). V was trimmed by 2 bases and J by 1 base, leaving 9 bases between them. This CDR3 comprises 14 residues. For the CDR3, the DNA is TGTGCCTGGAGTATAGCGGGGAGCAATCAGCCCCAGCATTTT. The encoded protein is CAWSIAGSNQPQHF.

The chain carries TRBV28 and TRBJ1-6; D perhaps matches TRBD1 (5 bases). CDR1 MDHEN and CDR2 SYDVKM come from the germline V gene. V dropped 8 bases and J dropped 12 bases, with 23 bases sitting between them. This CDR3 is 15 amino acids long. The CDR3 loop reads CASDRTGGTPKPLHF. CDR3 DNA: TGTGCCAGCGATAGGACGGGGGGGACGCCGAAACCCCTCCACTTT.

CDR3 protein: CAISSSTGGPSGYTF. CDR3 DNA sequence: TGTGCCATCAGTTCCTCTACAGGGGGCCCCAGTGGCTACACCTTC. The rearrangement joins TRBV10-3 to TRBJ1-2; TRBD1 agrees at 9 bases. Trimming took 5 bases from V and 7 from J; bases not matched to a gene: 11. Germline CDR1 is ENHRY and CDR2 is SYGVKD. The CDR3 has 15 amino acids.

The chain recombines TRBV29-1 with TRBJ2-7, with 8 bases identical to TRBD1. V was clipped by 7 bases and J by 5 bases; unmatched bases: 4. CDR3 length: 11 residues. Per germline, CDR1 SQVTM and CDR2 ANQGSEA. The CDR3 DNA follows: TGCAGCGCAGGACAGGGCAACGAGCAGTACTTC. Translation gives CSAGQGNEQYF.

The rearrangement links TRBV19 to TRBJ2-2; TRBD1 matches at 9 bases. Germline V gene data show CDR1 as LNHDA and CDR2 as SQIVND (reference sequence). The CDR3 consists of 16 residues. V lost 7 bases to trimming and J lost 6 bases; unmatched junction nucleotides: 12. CDR3 sequence (DNA): TGTGCCAGTACTGGGAGCCGGGACAGGGTGGCCGGGGAGCTGTTTTTT. Translating it yields CASTGSRDRVAGELFF.

The gene calls are TRBV7-9 and TRBJ1-1, with 11 positions matching TRBD1. Germline V lookup: CDR1 SEHNR, CDR2 FQNEAQ (reference sequence). V lost 3 bases, J lost 11 bases, and 5 bases stayed unmatched. This CDR3 contains 13 residues. The CDR3 spells CASSFRDRGWAFF. The CDR3 DNA follows: TGTGCCAGCAGCTTCCGGGACAGGGGGTGGGCTTTCTTT.

This sequence joins TRBV19 and TRBJ2-5, with 10 bases aligning to TRBD2. Germline trimming cut 1 base from V and 5 bases from J; bases unmatched to any gene: 7. CDR1 is LNHDA, CDR2 SQIVND, per germline (reference sequence). The CDR3 is made up of 16 amino acids. This CDR3 reads CASSIGPSGGLETQYF. CDR3 nucleotide sequence: TGTGCCAGTAGTATAGGGCCTAGCGGGGGTTTGGAGACCCAGTACTTC.

The chain is built from TRBV1 and TRBJ1-2; the D call TRBD1 from the table was never checked on the DNA. TRBV1 is given as a pseudogene. This CDR3 contains 15 residues. The CDR3, as DNA: TGCACCAGCAGGAAGTACAGGGTTAATTTAGGGGGCTACACCTTC. It codes for CTSRKYRVNLGGYTF.

The chain combines TRBV7-9 with TRBJ1-2; tentatively, D is TRBD1 (6 bases). This CDR3 contains 15 residues. Per the germline V gene, CDR1 is SEHNR and CDR2 is FQNEAQ (reference sequence). V was shortened by 5 bases and J by 0 bases, with 13 bases between the two germline ends. CDR3 in amino acids: CASSPFDRPNYGYTF. The CDR3 nucleotides read TGTGCCAGCAGCCCATTTGACAGGCCTAACTATGGCTACACCTTC.

The chain has TRBV10-2 and TRBJ1-5; possible D gene TRBD1, 5 bases. CDR1 is WSHSY, CDR2 SAAADI, per germline. Trimming removed 2 bases from V and 6 bases from J, with 11 bases in between. The CDR3 has 14 amino acids. The CDR3 coding sequence is TGCGCCAGCAGTGAGACAACAGGTCGTCAGCCCCAGCATTTT. The encoded protein is CASSETTGRQPQHF.

The chain combines TRBV7-9 with TRBJ2-4, with 15 positions matching TRBD2. The ends lost 3 bases at V and 12 bases at J; junction bases unmatched: 12. This CDR3 has 17 residues. Germline CDR1 is SEHNR and CDR2 is FQNEAQ (reference sequence). The DNA of the CDR3 is TGTGCCAGCAGCTTCTTCCGGACTAGCGGGGGGGAGGACAGTCAGTACTTC. Translation gives CASSFFRTSGGEDSQYF.

In this sample, this clone turned up once. The CDR3 region is CASSIWLTNEKLFF. In DNA, the CDR3 is TGTGCCAGTAGTATTTGGCTAACTAATGAAAAACTGTTTTTT. The chain carries TRBV19 and TRBJ1-4, with D hard to call. The germline V gene has CDR1 LNHDA and CDR2 SQIVND (reference sequence). This CDR3 contains 14 residues. The V end was cut by 3 bases, the J end by 1 base, with 6 bases between.

The genes are TRBV6-5 and TRBJ2-5; perhaps TRBD1 as D (6 bases). Germline V gene sequence: CDR1 MNHEY, CDR2 SVGAGI. V lost 6 bases to trimming and J lost 1 base, with 12 bases between them. The CDR3 runs to 14 residues. CDR3: CASSPGQSQETQYF. CDR3 in DNA: TGTGCCAGCAGCCCCGGACAGAGCCAAGAGACCCAGTACTTC.

The chain is built from TRBV2 and TRBJ2-3; the match to TRBD2 covers 9 bases. Unmatched junction bases numbered 18, after V lost 4 bases and J lost 4 bases. Germline loops: CDR1 SNHLY, CDR2 FYNNEI. This CDR3 is 19 amino acids long. The CDR3 loop is CASSGGGASAGGLSDTQYF. CDR3 in DNA: TGTGCCAGCAGTGGAGGGGGGGCTAGCGCGGGGGGGCTCTCAGATACGCAGTATTTT. The full variable domain, rest sourced from reference TRBV2 and TRBJ2-3, is EPEVTQTPSHQVTQMGQEVILRCVPISNHLYFYWYRQILGQKVEFLVSFYNNEISEKSEIFDDQFSVERPDGSNFTLKIRSTKLEDSAMYFCASSGGGASAGGLSDTQYFGPGTRLTVL.

A word on this clone: One end of the junction fails to match germline, which may point to a read error. The chain recombines TRBV7-9 with TRBJ2-7; tentatively, D is TRBD1 (5 bases). Germline CDR1 is SEHNR and CDR2 is FQNEAQ (reference sequence). This CDR3 is built from 14 residues. The CDR3 loop reads CSSSFQSRAYEQYF. CDR3 nucleotide sequence: TGTTCCAGCAGCTTCCAATCCAGGGCCTACGAGCAGTACTTC. The variable domain in full, with the rest retrieved from reference TRBV7-9 and TRBJ2-7, is DTGVSQNPRHKITKRGQNVTFRCDPISEHNRLYWYRQTLGQGPEFLTYFQNEAQLEKSRLLSDRFSAERPKGSFSTLEIQRTEQGDSAMYLCSSSFQSRAYEQYFGPGTRLTVT.

CDR3 in DNA: TGCGCCAGCAGCTTAGGCACAGGGGGCGCGTCTTCCACAGATACGCAGTATTTT. This translates into CASSLGTGGASSTDTQYF. The rearrangement uses TRBV5-1 and TRBJ2-3; 9 bases match TRBD1. The CDR3 is made up of 18 amino acids. Germline V gene sequence: CDR1 SGHRS, CDR2 YFSETQ. The V gene end was trimmed by 2 bases and the J gene end by 2 bases; junction bases not matched to a gene: 12.